This T cell receptor (beta chain) was profiled in a study of blood T cell repertoires in COVID-19 (dated by TCRdb to between 2020 and 2021). Context from the whole study: Collaborator samples came from the United States, Italy and Spain and covered acute and convalescent phases of COVID-19. The material from the prospective study consisted of cDNA or gDNA derived from T cells, B-cell-depleted T cells, or PBMCs. Deeply sampled blood TCRbeta repertoires from subjects exposed to, actively infected with, or recovered from COVID-19 were included in the dataset. The repertoires were made available in a free public database intended to serve as a resource for research on the immune response to SARS-CoV-2. Samples came from the ongoing ImmuneRACE study (first 160 participants) plus 1,254 subjects from 6 global collaborators. Nearly every sample came with metadata listing a de-identified subject ID, COVID-19 status, age in years and sex. Where available, HLA class I and class II types were taken from metadata supplied by the sample provider and were not determined by assay-based typing. The paper's findings and limits, for the study overall: How much clinical and demographic metadata was included differed by source and by participant, and the metadata was provided uncurated.

TCRbeta CDR3 regions were amplified from genomic DNA by means of the immunoSEQ Assay, a bias-controlled multiplex PCR. From the authors' description of their analysis: Within the assay, amplification of reference gene primers was used to estimate how many nucleated cells each sample contained. Sequence reads were collapsed and filtered to measure the absolute abundance of every unique TCRbeta CDR3 rearrangement. Productive Simpson clonality was computed per sample as the square root of Simpson's diversity index over productive rearrangements. TCRdb mirrors the immuneACCESS table, restricted to in-frame sequences. Some clones are absent from its copies; in checked studies, under half trace to an unresolved V gene, and the reason for the others is unknown. V and J calls and clone size are as listed in that table; D and trimming were resolved from the DNA. This sample lists around 300,000 clones; approximately 83% were detected once. Roughly 9.6% of the sample is taken by the ten largest.

A word on this clone: The antigen it recognizes is unknown. No much larger clone exists at a distance of one base, and base qualities are not known.

V was cut back by 2 bases and J by 5 bases, leaving a gap of 13 bases between them. CDR1 and CDR2 were assigned from the germline V gene as SGHDT and YYEEEE. The CDR3 spans 14 residues, from the cysteine through the phenylalanine. The DNA shown is the 42-base CDR3, in frame from base 1. Each collaborating institution followed its own protocols to collect whole blood in K2EDTA tubes. For TCRbeta analysis, collaborators shipped samples as frozen whole blood, isolated PBMCs, or DNA extracted from either of those sample types. Recombination connected TRBV5-6 to TRBJ1-2; the D segment could be TRBD1, given 6 matching bases. This clonotype was obtained from a woman in her 70s with acute or convalescent COVID-19. The specimen sequenced was peripheral blood. The CDR3 region reads CASSFPYREYGYTF. The DNA sequence is as follows: TGTGCCAGCAGCTTCCCCTACAGGGAATATGGCTACACCTTC.